These T cell receptor beta chains were read from a single sample in a study of T cell responses to AZD1222 COVID-19 vaccine. The method was immunoSEQ multiplex PCR; TCRdb's version includes in-frame clones alone and lacks a portion of them. The sample includes over 65,000 clones, approximately 87% of them seen just once. Source: peripheral blood, taken on day 0 of AZD1222 vaccination. These receptors all come from an adult in good health. CDR3s leave out the opening cysteine and the closing phenylalanine or tryptophan.

V gene: TRBV5-1
J gene: TRBJ1-1
CDR3 protein: ASSTGTDTEAF

V gene: TRBV28
J gene: TRBJ1-3
CDR3 protein: ASNSVNGNTIY

V gene: TRBV5-1
J gene: TRBJ1-4
CDR3 protein: ASSLRSQGTNEKLF

V gene: TRBV5-4
J gene: TRBJ1-4
CDR3 protein: ASSGRLEGEKLF

V gene: TRBV19
J gene: TRBJ2-1
CDR3 protein: ASSIGLAGTSEQF

V gene: TRBV5-4
J gene: TRBJ2-3
CDR3 protein: ASSFQRTASTDTQY

V gene: TRBV28
J gene: TRBJ2-5
CDR3 protein: ASGTTRAETQY

V gene: TRBV24-1
J gene: TRBJ2-2
CDR3 protein: AITDRDTGELF

V gene: TRBV30
J gene: TRBJ1-2
CDR3 protein: ARASLSDGYT

V gene: TRBV6-6
J gene: TRBJ1-5
CDR3 protein: ASTGRALGGDQPQH

V gene: TRBV24-1
J gene: TRBJ1-2
CDR3 protein: ATSEQGAIYGYT

V gene: TRBV12-5
J gene: TRBJ2-2
CDR3 protein: ASGQKGLNTGELF

V gene: TRBV29-1
J gene: TRBJ2-6
CDR3 protein: SASTGGRSGANVLT

V gene: TRBV28
J gene: TRBJ1-1
CDR3 protein: ASSRMNTEAF

V gene: TRBV5-1
J gene: TRBJ2-1
CDR3 protein: ASSLDVEQF

V gene: TRBV7-3
J gene: TRBJ2-7
CDR3 protein: ASSRYRAPYEQY

V gene: TRBV29-1
J gene: TRBJ1-2
CDR3 protein: SVEATRQNYGYT

V gene: TRBV3-1/TRBV3-2
J gene: TRBJ2-7
CDR3 protein: ASSLRDTEQY

V gene: TRBV11-2
J gene: TRBJ2-3
CDR3 protein: ASSFASGGATDTQY

V gene: TRBV3-1/TRBV3-2
J gene: TRBJ1-2
CDR3 protein: ASSQDSRGIYGYT

V gene: TRBV19
J gene: TRBJ1-5
CDR3 protein: ASSIKARTGDQPQH

V gene: TRBV11-3
J gene: TRBJ2-4
CDR3 protein: ASSFDGVKNIQY

V gene: TRBV27
J gene: TRBJ2-7
CDR3 protein: ASSPGTPVTYEQY

V gene: TRBV6-1
J gene: TRBJ1-2
CDR3 protein: ASSEGTAFSNYGYT

V gene: TRBV7-7
J gene: TRBJ2-5
CDR3 protein: ASSSGQSLEQETQY

V gene: TRBV12-5
J gene: TRBJ2-2
CDR3 protein: ASGLGVTGELF

V gene: TRBV15
J gene: TRBJ1-2
CDR3 protein: ATSRDGGLCV

V gene: TRBV28
J gene: TRBJ1-1
CDR3 protein: ASRSGLVNTEAF

V gene: TRBV3-1/TRBV3-2
J gene: TRBJ1-2
CDR3 protein: ASSQAGTGTGYT

V gene: TRBV2
J gene: TRBJ2-7
CDR3 protein: ASSEPAGTGSFYEQY

V gene: TRBV30
J gene: TRBJ1-4
CDR3 protein: AWSFRDRGEKLF

V gene: TRBV2
J gene: TRBJ2-7
CDR3 protein: ASKLGGSYEQY

V gene: TRBV28
J gene: TRBJ1-4
CDR3 protein: ASRTFGEKLF

V gene: TRBV28
J gene: TRBJ2-1
CDR3 protein: ASSLGLAGYNEQF

V gene: TRBV6-5
J gene: TRBJ1-6
CDR3 protein: ASTSRQSRDSPLH

V gene: TRBV5-1
J gene: TRBJ2-1
CDR3 protein: ASSLGAGSNEQF

V gene: TRBV28
J gene: TRBJ1-5
CDR3 protein: ASSPQVGYSNQPQH

V gene: TRBV6-5
J gene: TRBJ1-5
CDR3 protein: ASSRGREPQH